Listed below are T cell receptor beta chains from one sample, sequenced in a study of CD8+ T cells in alopecia areata. Clones were read by immunoSEQ multiplex PCR, and TCRdb kept only the in-frame ones, dropping some. The sample holds roughly 170,000 clones, around three fifths seen once. Here the sequenced sample was CD4+ T cells sorted from blood, taken at week 0. These receptors originate from a human donor with alopecia areata. CDR3s include the opening cysteine and the closing phenylalanine or tryptophan. The D gene is left open where the match is weak. For some rows the clone size is stated as once, few or many, or as a class when expanded; others skip it.

D gene,J gene,clone size,V gene,CDR3 protein,CDR3 DNA
-,TRBJ1-5,-,TRBV28,CASSLGVPQHF,TGTGCCAGCAGTTTAGGAGTGCCCCAGCATTTT
-,TRBJ2-7,-,TRBV20-1,CSARRPYEQYF,TGCAGTGCGCGGAGGCCCTACGAGCAGTACTTC
-,TRBJ1-1,-,TRBV2,CASSGDGEDLNTEAFF,TGTGCCAGCAGTGGTGACGGTGAAGACTTGAACACTGAAGCTTTCTTT
-,TRBJ1-1,-,TRBV29-1,CSVLLINTEAFF,TGCAGCGTCCTTTTGATAAACACTGAAGCTTTCTTT
-,TRBJ2-3,few,TRBV19,CASSIRPSTDTQYF,TGTGCCAGTAGTATCCGCCCAAGCACAGATACGCAGTATTTT
TRBD2,TRBJ2-2,-,TRBV29-1,CSAGTSGWGSTGELFF,TGCAGCGCTGGGACTAGCGGATGGGGTAGCACCGGGGAGCTGTTTTTT
-,TRBJ1-1,-,TRBV7-2,CASSLSGRGPGAGAFF,TGTGCCAGCAGCTTATCCGGGAGGGGACCCGGGGCGGGAGCTTTCTTT
-,TRBJ1-2,-,TRBV7-8,CASSLTSGSYGYTF,TGTGCCAGCAGCCTTACCTCAGGGAGCTATGGCTACACCTTC
-,TRBJ1-1,-,TRBV18,CASSRQNTEAFF,TGTGCCAGCTCACGACAGAACACTGAAGCTTTCTTT
-,TRBJ1-4,-,TRBV30,CAWSVFGGYRSNEKLFF,TGTGCCTGGAGTGTATTTGGAGGGTATCGGTCTAATGAAAAACTGTTTTTT
-,TRBJ2-3,-,TRBV29-1,CSVAPRVTDTQYF,TGCAGCGTTGCACCAAGGGTCACAGATACGCAGTATTTT
-,TRBJ2-2,few,TRBV4-1,CASSQEVRGGELFF,TGCGCCAGCAGCCAAGAAGTTCGAGGCGGGGAGCTGTTTTTT
TRBD1,TRBJ2-1,-,TRBV5-1,CASNSQGVLHNEQFF,TGCGCCAGCAATAGTCAGGGGGTATTACACAATGAGCAGTTCTTC
-,TRBJ2-3,-,TRBV6-1,CASSELTSSVADTQYF,TGTGCCAGCAGTGAATTGACTTCCTCGGTGGCAGATACGCAGTATTTT
TRBD2,TRBJ2-7,once,TRBV2,CASGLAGYEQYF,TGTGCCAGCGGACTAGCGGGATACGAGCAGTACTTC
-,TRBJ1-2,-,TRBV4-1,CASSQAQGYGYTF,TGCGCCAGCAGCCAAGCCCAGGGGTATGGCTACACCTTC
-,TRBJ2-1,-,TRBV19,CASSKGRYNEQFF,TGTGCCAGTAGTAAGGGGAGGTACAATGAGCAGTTCTTC
-,TRBJ2-1,-,TRBV9,CASSVSGGNNEQFF,TGTGCCAGCAGCGTAAGCGGAGGAAACAATGAGCAGTTCTTC
-,TRBJ2-3,-,TRBV27,CASTKALVGTPTDTQYF,TGTGCCAGCACCAAGGCCCTGGTAGGGACCCCCACAGATACGCAGTATTTT
-,TRBJ1-5,-,TRBV15,CATSSPDNQPQHF,TGTGCCACCAGCAGTCCCGACAATCAGCCCCAGCATTTT
TRBD1,TRBJ2-7,-,TRBV7-9,CASSSPETGRYEQYF,TGTGCCAGCAGCTCCCCGGAGACAGGGCGCTACGAGCAGTACTTC
-,TRBJ2-6,few,TRBV5-1,CASSSGAPGSGANVLTF,TGCGCCAGCAGCTCTGGGGCTCCGGGATCTGGGGCCAACGTCCTGACTTTC
-,TRBJ2-5,-,TRBV20-1,CSARDAVARYF,TGCAGTGCTAGGGATGCAGTGGCCCGGTACTTC
-,TRBJ2-5,-,TRBV7-9,CASSMDPTGLRQETQYF,TGTGCCAGCAGCATGGACCCCACCGGCCTGAGACAAGAGACCCAGTACTTC
-,TRBJ1-2,-,TRBV23-1,CASSQLPGFSWCYGYTF,TGCGCCAGCAGTCAACTCCCAGGGTTTTCTTGGTGTTATGGCTACACCTTC
-,TRBJ2-7,-,TRBV25-1,CASSRAETYEQYF,TGTGCCAGCAGTCGGGCGGAGACCTACGAGCAGTACTTC
TRBD1,TRBJ1-1,-,TRBV5-1,CASSPDGQGEAFF,TGCGCCAGCAGCCCGGACGGACAGGGTGAAGCTTTCTTT
-,TRBJ2-1,once,TRBV5-1,CASSLGDLYNEQFF,TGCGCCAGCAGCTTGGGGGACTTGTACAATGAGCAGTTCTTC
-,TRBJ2-7,-,TRBV9,CASSVGGEAREQYF,TGTGCCAGCAGCGTAGGCGGGGAGGCTCGCGAGCAGTACTTC
-,TRBJ2-2,-,TRBV20-1,CSARWTGELFF,TGCAGTGCTAGATGGACCGGGGAGCTGTTTTTT
-,TRBJ1-2,-,TRBV6-5,CASSQGPDYGYTF,TGTGCCAGCAGCCAGGGACCAGACTATGGCTACACCTTC
-,TRBJ2-1,few,TRBV11-3,CASSQSGYNEQFF,TGTGCCAGCAGCCAATCAGGCTACAATGAGCAGTTCTTC
TRBD1,TRBJ2-7,-,TRBV2,CASLSGTGNHEQYF,TGTGCCAGCCTATCCGGGACAGGGAACCACGAGCAGTACTTC
TRBD1,TRBJ2-3,few,TRBV5-1,CASSGDRGSYDTQYF,TGCGCCAGCAGCGGAGACAGGGGGTCATATGATACGCAGTATTTT
-,TRBJ1-5,few,TRBV19,CASSDSQGTNQPQHF,TGTGCCAGTAGTGACTCTCAGGGTACCAATCAGCCCCAGCATTTT
-,TRBJ2-6,-,TRBV30,CAWSILSGANVLTF,TGTGCCTGGAGTATACTCTCCGGGGCCAACGTCCTGACTTTC
TRBD1,TRBJ2-7,-,TRBV7-3,CASSQRQGAGYEQYF,TGTGCCAGCAGCCAGCGACAGGGGGCGGGCTACGAGCAGTACTTC
-,TRBJ1-1,-,TRBV5-6,CASSLGGTEPAFF,TGTGCCAGCAGCTTGGGGGGTACGGAGCCAGCTTTCTTT
-,TRBJ1-6,-,TRBV4-2,CASSQEGGYNSPLHF,TGTGCCAGCAGCCAAGAGGGGGGTTATAATTCACCCCTCCACTTT
-,TRBJ2-7,-,TRBV7-2,CASSLGRTGYEQYF,TGTGCCAGCAGCTTAGGCAGGACGGGCTACGAGCAGTACTTC
TRBD1,TRBJ1-2,-,TRBV6-1,CASSEGGQGRGYTF,TGTGCCAGCAGTGAAGGGGGACAGGGTCGCGGCTACACCTTC
-,TRBJ1-3,-,TRBV4-2,CASSAEAAGNTIYF,TGTGCCAGCAGCGCGGAAGCGGCAGGAAACACCATATATTTT
TRBD1,TRBJ2-7,-,TRBV11-3,CASSLVGQVSSEQYF,TGTGCCAGCAGCCTAGTGGGACAGGTGTCGTCAGAGCAGTACTTC
-,TRBJ2-5,-,TRBV5-1,CASSWATSLEETQYF,TGCGCCAGCAGCTGGGCGACTAGTCTGGAAGAGACCCAGTACTTC
TRBD1,TRBJ1-2,-,TRBV9,CASSGYSGTAGYTF,TGTGCCAGCAGCGGATACTCAGGGACAGCAGGCTACACCTTC
-,TRBJ1-4,few,TRBV7-8,CASSLNWADEKLFF,TGTGCCAGCAGCTTAAACTGGGCGGACGAAAAACTGTTTTTT
-,TRBJ1-1,-,TRBV30,CAWIDRRTLMNTEAFF,TGTGCCTGGATTGATCGCCGAACCCTTATGAACACTGAAGCTTTCTTT
-,TRBJ2-7,-,TRBV5-6,CASSLANEQYF,TGTGCCAGCAGCTTGGCGAACGAGCAGTACTTC
-,TRBJ1-2,-,TRBV30,CAWGEGYTF,TGTGCCTGGGGCGAAGGCTACACCTTC
-,TRBJ2-5,-,TRBV30,CAWSLGQPQETQYF,TGTGCCTGGAGTCTGGGGCAGCCACAAGAGACCCAGTACTTC
-,TRBJ2-3,-,TRBV11-2,CASSPRDWSTDTQYF,TGTGCCAGCAGCCCCCGGGACTGGAGCACAGATACGCAGTATTTT